The entry that follows covers one TCR beta chain sequence. What it binds is not known. The sample originates from a study of CD8 T cells in ankylosing spondylitis. Quantitative barcoded 5'-RACE was used to prepare TCR beta libraries. Each CDR3 protein is one row after TCRdb ran MiXCR on the 5' RACE reads. The table lists approximately 550,000 distinct CDR3 sequences, about 12% of them singletons. The junction had 9 bases not matched to a gene; V was cut back by 7 bases and J by 0 bases. Per germline, CDR1 SGHAT and CDR2 FQNNGV. The CDR3 is made up of 18 amino acids. Findings and caveats of the study: Clones that were linked to disease were CD8+ and were relatively rare in peripheral blood. Matched ankylosing spondylitis synovial fluid reportedly contained a significantly enriched population of disease-linked clones. Seemingly distinctive of ankylosing spondylitis blood was a TCR beta motif formed by eight highly homologous variants. Reports of some motif variants in reactive arthritis synovial fluid and blood predate this one.

Source material: blood, either unsorted or a sorted T cell fraction (not recorded which). The genes are TRBV11-2 and TRBJ2-1, with 13 nucleotides matching TRBD2. This receptor was obtained from a male donor with ankylosing spondylitis. The CDR3 DNA reads TGTGCCAGCACTGAACTAGCGGGAGGGCGGAGCTCCTACAATGAGCAGTTCTTC. This gives the protein CASTELAGGRSSYNEQFF.